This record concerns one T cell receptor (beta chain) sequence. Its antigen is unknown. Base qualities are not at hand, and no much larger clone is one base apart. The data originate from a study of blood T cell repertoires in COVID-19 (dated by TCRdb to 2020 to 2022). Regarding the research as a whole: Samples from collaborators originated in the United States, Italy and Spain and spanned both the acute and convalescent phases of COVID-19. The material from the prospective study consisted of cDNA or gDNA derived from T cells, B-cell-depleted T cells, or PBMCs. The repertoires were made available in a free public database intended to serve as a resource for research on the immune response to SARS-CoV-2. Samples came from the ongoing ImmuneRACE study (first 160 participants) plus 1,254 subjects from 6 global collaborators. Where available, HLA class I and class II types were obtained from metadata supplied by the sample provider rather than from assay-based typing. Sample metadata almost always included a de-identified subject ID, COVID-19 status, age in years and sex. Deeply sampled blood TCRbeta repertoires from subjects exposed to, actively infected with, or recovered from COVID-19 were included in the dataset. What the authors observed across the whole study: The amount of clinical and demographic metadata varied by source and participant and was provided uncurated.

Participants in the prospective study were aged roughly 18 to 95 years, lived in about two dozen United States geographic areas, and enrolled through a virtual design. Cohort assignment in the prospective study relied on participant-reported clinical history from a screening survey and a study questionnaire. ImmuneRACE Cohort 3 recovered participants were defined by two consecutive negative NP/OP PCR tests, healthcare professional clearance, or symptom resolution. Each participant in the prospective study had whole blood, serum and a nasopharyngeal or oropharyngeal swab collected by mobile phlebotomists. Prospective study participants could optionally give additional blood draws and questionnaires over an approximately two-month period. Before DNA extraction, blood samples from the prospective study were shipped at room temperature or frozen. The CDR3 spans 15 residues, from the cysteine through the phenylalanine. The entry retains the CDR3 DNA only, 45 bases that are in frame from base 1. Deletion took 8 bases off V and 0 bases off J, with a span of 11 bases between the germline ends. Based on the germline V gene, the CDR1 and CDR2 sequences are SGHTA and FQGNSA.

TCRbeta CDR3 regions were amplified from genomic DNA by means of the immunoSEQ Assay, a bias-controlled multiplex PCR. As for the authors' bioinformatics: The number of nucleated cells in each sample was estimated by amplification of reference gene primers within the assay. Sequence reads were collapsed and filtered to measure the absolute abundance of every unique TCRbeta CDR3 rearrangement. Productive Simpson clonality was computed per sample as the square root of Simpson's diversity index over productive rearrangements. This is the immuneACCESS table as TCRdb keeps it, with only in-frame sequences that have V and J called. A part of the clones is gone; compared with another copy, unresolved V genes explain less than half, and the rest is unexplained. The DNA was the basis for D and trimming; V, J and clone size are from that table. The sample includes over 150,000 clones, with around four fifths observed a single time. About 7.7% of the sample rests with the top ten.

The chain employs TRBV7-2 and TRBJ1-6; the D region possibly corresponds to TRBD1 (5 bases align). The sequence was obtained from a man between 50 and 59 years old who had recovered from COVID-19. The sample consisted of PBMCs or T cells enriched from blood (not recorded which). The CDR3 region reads CASGKGFSYNSPLHF. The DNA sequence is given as TGTGCCAGCGGAAAGGGGTTCTCCTATAATTCACCCCTCCACTTT.